The 12 T cell receptor beta chains given below trace back to one sample, sequenced in a study of graft-versus-host responses after intestinal transplantation. Measured with immunoSEQ multiplex PCR; TCRdb has only the in-frame clones, and not every one. The table has around 29,000 clones, 93% seen once; the top ten hold roughly 0.7%. The sequencing here drew on PBMCs, taken roughly 62 days after intestinal transplant. These receptors all come from a human patient who received an intestinal transplant, so some T cells may come from the graft donor.

The chain employs TRBV10-3 and TRBJ1-1; the D is unclear. Trimming cost V 6 bases and J 4 bases, with 6 bases left between them. This CDR3 has 11 residues. CDR1 and CDR2 from the germline V gene are ENHRY and SYGVKD. In DNA, the CDR3 is TGTGCCATCAGACAGCTCACTGAAGCTTTCTTT. Protein: CAIRQLTEAFF.

This chain connects TRBV4-1 to TRBJ2-1; D is possibly TRBD1 (7 bases). CDR1 is MGHRA, CDR2 YSYEKL, per germline. Deletions cut 1 base from V and 4 bases from J, with 17 bases between. The CDR3 sequence is 17 residues long. The CDR3 region is CASSQAPGDRGYNEQFF. CDR3 nucleotide sequence: TGCGCCAGCAGCCAAGCACCGGGGGACAGAGGATACAATGAGCAGTTCTTC.

The V gene is TRBV4-2, the J gene TRBJ2-1; 8 positions match TRBD2. Germline CDR1 LGHNA, CDR2 YNFKEQ. The J segment lost 8 bases and the V segment lost 0 bases, leaving 9 bases of the junction unmatched. CDR3 length: 16 amino acids. CDR3 sequence: CASSQDIRGGWDEQFF. The CDR3 DNA is TGTGCCAGCAGCCAAGATATCCGCGGGGGGTGGGATGAGCAGTTCTTC.

This chain connects TRBV9 to TRBJ1-1, with 8 nucleotides matching TRBD1. Germline CDR1 reads SGDLS; CDR2 reads YYNGEE. CDR3 size: 15 residues. Unmatched junction bases numbered 4, after V lost 3 bases and J lost 0 bases. The CDR3 DNA is TGTGCCAGCAGCGAGGGGACAGGCATGAACACTGAAGCTTTCTTT. Its translation: CASSEGTGMNTEAFF.

The count of this clone is one. The rearrangement uses TRBV7-2 and TRBJ2-5; TRBD1 agrees at 7 bases. The CDR3 contains 13 residues. Trimming cost V 4 bases and J 5 bases; bases outside gene matches: 4. Germline-derived CDR1 and CDR2 are SGHTA and FQGNSA. The chain's CDR3 is CASSSTGTETQYF. The DNA of the CDR3 is TGTGCCAGCAGCTCGACAGGGACGGAGACCCAGTACTTC.

The chain combines TRBV4-1 with TRBJ2-1; possibly TRBD1 or TRBD2 for D (6 bases each). Trimming left V 1 base short and J 7 bases short, with 11 bases between. The CDR3 is 14 residues long. Germline values: CDR1 MGHRA, CDR2 YSYEKL. The CDR3 sequence is CASSQVGGRNEQFF. As DNA, the CDR3 is TGCGCCAGCAGCCAAGTGGGGGGCCGAAATGAGCAGTTCTTC.

This clone came up a few times. This chain uses TRBV6-4 with TRBJ1-2; D call uncertain. CDR3 length equals 16 residues. V gave up 0 bases and J gave up 6 bases, with 17 bases separating them. CDR1 MRHNA and CDR2 SNTAGT come from the germline V gene. As DNA, the CDR3 is TGTGCCAGCAGTGACTCCATGGAGGGTCCTGCCCATGGCTACACCTTC. Translation: CASSDSMEGPAHGYTF.

The V and J genes are TRBV4-1 and TRBJ1-1; D not resolved. V lost 4 bases to trimming and J lost 2 bases, with 11 bases between them. Looked up from germline, CDR1 is MGHRA and CDR2 is YSYEKL. The CDR3 extends over 14 amino acids. DNA of the CDR3: TGCGCCAGCAGCCTGAACGAGGGCAACACTGAAGCTTTCTTT. It specifies CASSLNEGNTEAFF.

This chain joins TRBV4-1 and TRBJ1-2, with 7 bases lining up with TRBD1. The CDR3 has 13 residues. From germline, CDR1 is MGHRA and CDR2 YSYEKL. The ends lost 0 bases at V and 14 bases at J; junction bases unmatched: 9. CDR3 residues: CASSQDPPGQRTF. The CDR3 DNA reads as TGCGCCAGCAGCCAAGACCCCCCGGGACAGAGAACCTTC.

The rearrangement uses TRBV19 and TRBJ2-1; D gene uncertain. The CDR3 is 16 residues long. V shed 4 bases and J shed 0 bases, with 13 bases lying between them. From germline, CDR1 is LNHDA and CDR2 SQIVND (reference sequence). This CDR3 is CASSTYSLSSYNEQFF. CDR3 in DNA: TGTGCCAGTAGTACCTATTCTTTGAGCTCCTACAATGAGCAGTTCTTC.

The chain has TRBV2 and TRBJ1-1; 9 bases are shared with TRBD1. Per the germline V gene, CDR1 is SNHLY and CDR2 is FYNNEI. The CDR3 sequence is 12 residues long. V lost 5 bases and J lost 8; bases outside the gene matches: 3. CDR3 sequence reads: CASSTGTGEAFF. The DNA for the CDR3 is TGTGCCAGCAGTACCGGGACAGGGGAAGCTTTCTTT.

V gene TRBV4-1 combines with J gene TRBJ2-7, with D perhaps given as TRBD1 or TRBD2 (5 bases each). Germline loops: CDR1 MGHRA, CDR2 YSYEKL. The CDR3 runs to 14 residues. V lost 3 bases and J 4 bases, leaving 13 bases between the germline ends. CDR3 sequence (DNA): TGCGCCAGCAGCCAGACCGGGACGTCTTACGAGCAGTACTTC. It is translated as CASSQTGTSYEQYF.